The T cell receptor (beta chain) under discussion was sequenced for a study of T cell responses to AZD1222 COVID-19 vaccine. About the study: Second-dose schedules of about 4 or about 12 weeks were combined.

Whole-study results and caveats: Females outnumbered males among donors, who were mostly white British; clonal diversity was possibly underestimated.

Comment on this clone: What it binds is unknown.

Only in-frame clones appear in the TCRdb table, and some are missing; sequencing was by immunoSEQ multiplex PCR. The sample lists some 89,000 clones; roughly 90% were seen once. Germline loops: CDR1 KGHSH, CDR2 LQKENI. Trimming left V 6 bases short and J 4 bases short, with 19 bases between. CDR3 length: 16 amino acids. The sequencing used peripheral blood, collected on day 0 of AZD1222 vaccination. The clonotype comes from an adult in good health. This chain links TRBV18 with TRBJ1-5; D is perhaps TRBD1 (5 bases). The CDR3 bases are TGTGCCAGCTCCGCCCGGGGGGATGTTCAGAATCAGCCCCAGCATTTT. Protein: CASSARGDVQNQPQHF.